The 12 T cell receptor beta chains below all came from one sample that was sequenced in a study of blood T cell repertoires in COVID-19. Generated by immunoSEQ multiplex PCR, the TCRdb table keeps only in-frame clones and is missing some. This repertoire shows about 160,000 clones, more than 75% found once; its top ten account for 2% to 3%. The sequencing input was peripheral blood. These receptors were obtained from a young man with acute or convalescent COVID-19.

The CDR3 protein is CASSLAGQGPNEQFF. The CDR3, as DNA: TGTGCCAGCAGCTTGGCCGGGCAGGGGCCCAATGAGCAGTTCTTC. V is TRBV5-4 and J is TRBJ2-1; possibly TRBD1 for D (6 bases). CDR1 SGHNT and CDR2 YYREEE come from the germline V gene (reference sequence). V was pared by 0 bases and J by 6 bases, with 13 bases between. The CDR3 totals 15 residues. The whole variable domain, filled in from reference TRBV5-4 and TRBJ2-1, reads ETGVTQSPTHLIKTRGQQVTLRCSSQSGHNTVSWYQQALGQGPQFIFQYYREEENGRGNFPPRFSGLQFPNYSSELNVNALELDDSALYLCASSLAGQGPNEQFFGPGTRLTVL.

This clone is a singleton in its sample. V gene TRBV28 combines with J gene TRBJ1-5; 9 nucleotides agree with TRBD1. The germline gives CDR1 MDHEN, CDR2 SYDVKM. V was pared by 7 bases and J by 5 bases, with 9 bases of the junction left unmatched. CDR3 size: 15 residues. CDR3 bases: TGTGCCAGCACCCACCGGACAGGGGAGGATCAGCCCCAGCATTTT. Its protein is CASTHRTGEDQPQHF.

This sequence joins TRBV3-1 (or the pseudogene TRBV3-2) and TRBJ2-5; no definite D call. The CDR3 contains 13 residues. Trimming removed 2 bases from V and 1 base from J, with 5 bases in between. Germline assignment: CDR1 LGHDT and CDR2 YNNKEL (reference sequence). CDR3 region: CASSQNGQETQYF. CDR3 DNA: TGTGCCAGCAGCCAAAACGGCCAAGAGACCCAGTACTTC.

This chain connects TRBV5-5 to TRBJ1-5; no clear D gene. Germline V gene sequence: CDR1 SGHKS, CDR2 YYEKEE (reference sequence). This CDR3 has 15 amino acids. The V gene lost 0 bases and the J gene lost 5 bases, with 12 bases spanning the gap. The CDR3 here is CASSLGEQIYQPQHF. For the CDR3, the DNA is TGTGCCAGCAGCTTGGGTGAACAGATATATCAGCCCCAGCATTTT.

The chain combines TRBV9 with TRBJ1-3, with D possibly matching TRBD1 (5 bases). Looked up from germline, CDR1 is SGDLS and CDR2 is YYNGEE. The germline V and J ends were trimmed by 0 bases and 4 bases, with 17 bases remaining between them. CDR3 length equals 17 residues. The CDR3 DNA sequence: TGTGCCAGCAGCGTAGATTCCGGGGGGACTTGGGGAAACACCATATATTTT. Protein product: CASSVDSGGTWGNTIYF.

This chain links TRBV7-9 with TRBJ2-7; 8 positions agree with TRBD1. V trimming: 4 bases; J trimming: 5 bases; junction bases outside the gene matches: 13. The CDR3 sequence is 16 residues long. Germline V gives CDR1 SEHNR, CDR2 FQNEAQ (reference sequence). The CDR3 region has the DNA TGTGCCAGCAGCTCGACTGGGACAGGTAGGGCACACGAGCAGTACTTC. Translation gives CASSSTGTGRAHEQYF.

The CDR3: CACRSELFTGELFF. DNA of the CDR3: TGTGCCTGTCGTTCTGAACTTTTCACCGGGGAGCTGTTTTTT. This chain connects TRBV6-5 to TRBJ2-2, with D unclear. CDR1 MNHEY and CDR2 SVGAGI come from the germline V gene. This CDR3 contains 14 residues. The V and J ends lost 11 bases and 4 bases respectively, with 17 bases between them.

J is TRBJ2-1 and V is TRBV5-4; 9 bases are shared with TRBD2. CDR1 is SGHNT and CDR2 is YYREEE in the germline V gene (reference sequence). J was trimmed by 4 bases and V by 7 bases; bases with no gene match: 12. CDR3 length equals 16 residues. The CDR3 region has the DNA TGTGCCAGCTACGTAGCGGGGGCTAGCGGGTACAATGAGCAGTTCTTC. This sequence encodes CASYVAGASGYNEQFF.

This clone was detected once. The chain recombines TRBV9 with TRBJ2-3, with a tentative D call TRBD2 (5 bases). This CDR3 comprises 14 residues. Looked up from germline, CDR1 is SGDLS and CDR2 is YYNGEE. The V end was cut by 2 bases, the J end by 2 bases, with 9 bases between. This chain's CDR3 is CASSVEGYTDTQYF. The CDR3 DNA is TGTGCCAGCAGCGTTGAGGGTTACACAGATACGCAGTATTTT.

In nucleotides, the CDR3 is TGTGCCAGTAGTATAACGACAGGGATAGACGAGACCCAGTACTTC. Amino acids: CASSITTGIDETQYF. This chain connects TRBV19 to TRBJ2-5; 7 bases align to TRBD1. Trimming at V came to 2 bases and at J to 5 bases, leaving 8 bases not matched to a gene. CDR1 is LNHDA, CDR2 SQIVND, per germline (reference sequence). CDR3 size: 15 residues.

The V call is TRBV4-2, the J call TRBJ1-2; weak D call: TRBD1 (5 bases). The V end was cut by 1 base, the J end by 8 bases, with 23 bases between. The CDR3 is made up of 17 amino acids. CDR1 LGHNA and CDR2 YNFKEQ come from the germline V gene. The CDR3 DNA is TGTGCCAGCAGCCAAGGTGGCTTAAGACAGCCGTCAGACGGCTACACCTTC. It is translated as CASSQGGLRQPSDGYTF.

This chain connects TRBV19 to TRBJ1-5; D is uncertain. V was trimmed by 0 bases and J by 2 bases, leaving 8 bases between them. The CDR3 contains 15 residues. Germline V gives CDR1 LNHDA, CDR2 SQIVND (reference sequence). The DNA of the CDR3 is TGTGCCAGTAGTATAGATTTTCAGGGCAATCAGCCCCAGCATTTT. Translating it yields CASSIDFQGNQPQHF.